The T cell receptor beta chain under discussion was sequenced for a study of early T cells in non-severe SARS-CoV-2 infection. Looking at the study overall: Sequencing of unsorted whole blood was done on bulk RNA, leaving chains unpaired. Study results and limitations: Clonotype matching in VDJdb favored anti-spike CD8 responses and did not capture private and CD4 specificities.

On this clonotype itself: Antigen: not known.

Researchers attached unique molecular identifiers to individual cDNA molecules. TCRdb reprocessed the 5' RACE reads with MiXCR, giving one entry per CDR3 protein. The profile shows more than 40,000 distinct CDR3 sequences, under 7.5% of them singletons. The CDR3 has 15 residues. Germline-derived CDR1 and CDR2 are SGHTA and FQGNSA. The V end was cut by 3 bases, the J end by 9 bases, with 15 bases between. This TCR was recovered from an adult who was a healthcare worker with PCR-confirmed SARS-CoV-2 infection or an uninfected control (not recorded which). The rearrangement joins TRBV7-2 to TRBJ1-6; a possible D gene is TRBD1 (6 bases). The sequencing sample was made of whole blood. The CDR3, as DNA: TGTGCCAGCAGCTTCGGCGGGGGGCGAGGTTCACCCCTCCACTTT. This translates into CASSFGGGRGSPLHF.